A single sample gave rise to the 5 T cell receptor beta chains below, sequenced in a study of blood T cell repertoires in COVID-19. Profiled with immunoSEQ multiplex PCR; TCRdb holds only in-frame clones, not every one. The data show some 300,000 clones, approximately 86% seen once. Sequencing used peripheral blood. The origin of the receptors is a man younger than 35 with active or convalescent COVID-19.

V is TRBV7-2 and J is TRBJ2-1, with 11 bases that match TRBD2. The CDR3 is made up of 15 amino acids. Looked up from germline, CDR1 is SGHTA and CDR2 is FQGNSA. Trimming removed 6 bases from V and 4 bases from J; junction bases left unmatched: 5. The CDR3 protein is CASRIAGGGYNEQFF. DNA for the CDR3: TGTGCCAGCAGGATAGCGGGAGGGGGGTACAATGAGCAGTTCTTC.

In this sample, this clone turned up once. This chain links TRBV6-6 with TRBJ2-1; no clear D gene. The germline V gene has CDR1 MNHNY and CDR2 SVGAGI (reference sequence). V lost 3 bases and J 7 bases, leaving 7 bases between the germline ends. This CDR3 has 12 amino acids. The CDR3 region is CASSYSPNEQFF. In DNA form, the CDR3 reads TGTGCCAGCAGTTATAGTCCGAATGAGCAGTTCTTC.

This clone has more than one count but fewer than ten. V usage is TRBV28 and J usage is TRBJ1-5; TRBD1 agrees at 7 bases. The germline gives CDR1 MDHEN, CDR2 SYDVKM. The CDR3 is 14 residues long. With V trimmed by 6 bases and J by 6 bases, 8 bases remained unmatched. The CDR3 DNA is TGTGCCAGCAGCCTCAACAGGGGAAGTCAGCCCCAGCATTTT. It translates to CASSLNRGSQPQHF.

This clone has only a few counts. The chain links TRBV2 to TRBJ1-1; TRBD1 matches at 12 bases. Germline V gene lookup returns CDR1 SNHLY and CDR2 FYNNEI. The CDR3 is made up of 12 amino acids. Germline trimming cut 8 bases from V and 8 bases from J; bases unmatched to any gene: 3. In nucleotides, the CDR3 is TGTGCCAGCGGGGACAGGGGGCCCGAAGCTTTCTTT. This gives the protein CASGDRGPEAFF.

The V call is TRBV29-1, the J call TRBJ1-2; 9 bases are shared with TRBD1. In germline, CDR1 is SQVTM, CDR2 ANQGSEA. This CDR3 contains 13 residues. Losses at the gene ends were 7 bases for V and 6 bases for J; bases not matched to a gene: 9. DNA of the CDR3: TGCAGCGCTCAACAGGGGGCGTTTCATGGCTACACCTTC. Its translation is CSAQQGAFHGYTF.